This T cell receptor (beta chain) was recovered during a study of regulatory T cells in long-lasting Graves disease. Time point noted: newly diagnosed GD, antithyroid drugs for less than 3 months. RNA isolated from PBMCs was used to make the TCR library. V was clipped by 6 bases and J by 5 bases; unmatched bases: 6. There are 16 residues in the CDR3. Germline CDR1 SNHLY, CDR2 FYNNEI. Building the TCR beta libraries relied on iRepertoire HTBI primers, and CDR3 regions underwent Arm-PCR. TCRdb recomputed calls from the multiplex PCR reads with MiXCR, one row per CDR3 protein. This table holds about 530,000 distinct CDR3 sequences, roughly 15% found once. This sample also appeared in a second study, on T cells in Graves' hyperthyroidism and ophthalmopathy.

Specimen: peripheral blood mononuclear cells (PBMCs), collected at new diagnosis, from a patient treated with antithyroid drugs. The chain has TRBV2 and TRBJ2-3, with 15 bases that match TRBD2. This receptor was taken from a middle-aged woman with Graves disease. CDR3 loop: CASRGGLAGGIDTQYF. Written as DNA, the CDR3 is TGTGCCAGCAGGGGCGGACTAGCGGGGGGGATAGATACGCAGTATTTT. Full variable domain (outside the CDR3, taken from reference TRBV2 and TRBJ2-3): EPEVTQTPSHQVTQMGQEVILRCVPISNHLYFYWYRQILGQKVEFLVSFYNNEISEKSEIFDDQFSVERPDGSNFTLKIRSTKLEDSAMYFCASRGGLAGGIDTQYFGPGTRLTVL.